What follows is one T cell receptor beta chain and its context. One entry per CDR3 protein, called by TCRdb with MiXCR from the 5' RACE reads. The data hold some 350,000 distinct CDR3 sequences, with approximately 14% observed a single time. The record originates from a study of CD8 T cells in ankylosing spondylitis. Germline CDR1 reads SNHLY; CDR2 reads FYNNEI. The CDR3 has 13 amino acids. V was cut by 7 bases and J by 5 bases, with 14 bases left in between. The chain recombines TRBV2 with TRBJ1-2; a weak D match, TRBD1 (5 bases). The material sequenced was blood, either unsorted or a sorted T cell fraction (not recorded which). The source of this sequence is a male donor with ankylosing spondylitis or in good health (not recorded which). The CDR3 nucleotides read TGTGCCAGCAACGGGGCACCCCCGTATGGCTACACCTTC. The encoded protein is CASNGAPPYGYTF. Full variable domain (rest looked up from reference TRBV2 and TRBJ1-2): EPEVTQTPSHQVTQMGQEVILRCVPISNHLYFYWYRQILGQKVEFLVSFYNNEISEKSEIFDDQFSVERPDGSNFTLKIRSTKLEDSAMYFCASNGAPPYGYTFGSGTRLTVV.